The 6 T cell receptor beta chains below were found in one sample sequenced in a study of long-term antiretroviral therapy in people with HIV. The run of the v3.0 immunoSEQ assay was at survey level. TCRdb's copy holds only in-frame clones and misses some; the assay was immunoSEQ multiplex PCR. The data contain 15,000 or so clones, about 91% of them singletons. Here the sequenced sample was unsorted PBMCs, taken around 2.3 years before starting antiretroviral therapy. The receptors were sampled from a woman in her 30s with HIV.

Comments on this clone: Sequence at one end of the junction differs from germline and may be a read error. This chain joins TRBV10-3 and TRBJ1-4; the D gene is possibly TRBD1 (5 bases). The CDR3 runs to 14 residues. In germline, CDR1 is ENHRY, CDR2 SYGVKD. CDR3 bases: TGTGCCACGAGACAGTCAGAGACTAATGAAAAGCTGTTTTTT. It specifies CATRQSETNEKLFF.

This chain uses TRBV19 with TRBJ1-5; 11 nucleotides align to TRBD1. The CDR3 consists of 16 residues. The V and J ends lost 6 bases and 6 bases, in that order; junction bases with no gene match: 10. The germline CDR1 and CDR2 sequences are LNHDA and SQIVND (reference sequence). The CDR3 here is CASSNRDRGVIQPQHF. The CDR3 DNA is TGTGCCAGTAGCAACCGGGACAGGGGGGTAATTCAGCCCCAGCATTTT.

The chain uses TRBV7-9 and TRBJ1-1; the D gene is possibly TRBD1 (5 bases). The germline gives CDR1 SEHNR, CDR2 FQNEAQ (reference sequence). The CDR3 is 11 residues long. Trimming took off 11 bases at V and 2 bases at J, with 9 bases between the two ends. In DNA, the CDR3 is TGTGCCGGGGGGTCCAACACTGAAGCTTTCTTT. Translated, it gives CAGGSNTEAFF. The variable domain in full, with the rest retrieved from reference TRBV7-9 and TRBJ1-1, is DTGVSQNPRHKITKRGQNVTFRCDPISEHNRLYWYRQTLGQGPEFLTYFQNEAQLEKSRLLSDRFSAERPKGSFSTLEIQRTEQGDSAMYLCAGGSNTEAFFGQGTRLTVV.

The V and J genes are TRBV27 and TRBJ1-2; D may be TRBD1 (6 bases). V dropped 8 bases and J dropped 0 bases, with 22 bases sitting between them. Germline V gene data show CDR1 as MNHEY and CDR2 as SMNVEV (reference sequence). This CDR3 has 17 amino acids. For the CDR3, the DNA is TGTGCCAGCTCCACCGCGGGGGGCCCACTAGCTAACTATGGCTACACCTTC. Protein product: CASSTAGGPLANYGYTF.

The chain couples TRBV7-9 to TRBJ2-1; 9 nucleotides agree with TRBD1. V was pared by 5 bases and J by 5 bases, with 4 bases of the junction left unmatched. This CDR3 is built from 14 residues. Germline V gene sequence: CDR1 SEHNR, CDR2 FQNEAQ (reference sequence). CDR3 bases: TGTGCCAGCAGCCCACAGGGGGCCGACAATGAGCAGTTCTTC. Its translation is CASSPQGADNEQFF.

The chain uses TRBV5-1 and TRBJ2-5, with D possibly being TRBD1 (6 bases). Trimming pared 4 bases from V and 0 bases from J, leaving 10 bases between. Per germline, CDR1 SGHRS and CDR2 YFSETQ. The CDR3 sequence is 14 residues long. CDR3 loop: CASSIGQNQETQYF. Written as DNA, the CDR3 is TGCGCCAGCAGCATAGGACAGAACCAAGAGACCCAGTACTTC. The full variable domain, its missing parts supplied by reference TRBV5-1 and TRBJ2-5, is KAGVTQTPRYLIKTRGQQVTLSCSPISGHRSVSWYQQTPGQGLQFLFEYFSETQRNKGNFPGRFSGRQFSNSRSEMNVSTLELGDSALYLCASSIGQNQETQYFGPGTRLLVL.